The 6 T cell receptor beta chains below were found in one sample sequenced in a study of T-cell reconstitution after alpha-beta-depleted transplantation in children. For TCRbeta, the library was prepared with unique molecular identifiers. MiXCR, run by TCRdb on the PCR reads, gives a single entry per CDR3 protein. This table has about 980,000 distinct CDR3 sequences, about 29% appearing once. The sample was PBMCs, mostly from graft donor cells, taken 360 days after TCRalphabeta/CD19-depleted stem cell transplant. The receptors originated from a boy less than two years old who had a stem cell transplant for SCID, so the T cells may come from the graft donor.

The chain recombines TRBV12-3 or TRBV12-4 with TRBJ2-5, with D possibly being TRBD1 or TRBD2 (5 bases each). The CDR3 totals 15 residues. Between the trimmed V and J ends, which lost 5 bases and 4 bases, there was a span of 17 bases. CDR3 loop: CASSPDVPGRETQYF. The CDR3 bases are TGTGCCAGCAGTCCCGACGTTCCGGGGCGAGAGACCCAGTACTTC.

This sequence joins TRBV5-1 and TRBJ2-1; D may be TRBD1 (5 bases). The germline V and J ends were trimmed by 1 base and 1 base, with 15 bases remaining between them. CDR1 and CDR2 from the germline V gene are SGHRS and YFSETQ. This CDR3 is 17 amino acids long. The CDR3 sequence: CASSLWGPRVSYNEQFF. In nucleotides, the CDR3 is TGCGCCAGCAGCTTGTGGGGCCCCAGGGTATCCTACAATGAGCAGTTCTTC.

This clonotype was observed a handful of times. This sequence joins TRBV12-3 or TRBV12-4 and TRBJ1-2; 8 bases agree with TRBD1. The CDR3 spans 16 residues. V shed 2 bases, J shed 2 bases, and the junction held 7 bases outside the gene matches. As DNA, the CDR3 is TGTGCCAGCAGTTTATCGATCGGACAGGGAAACTATGGCTACACCTTC. It specifies CASSLSIGQGNYGYTF.

This clonotype was counted between two and nine times. The V call is TRBV6-1, the J call TRBJ2-3; D call uncertain. Germline CDR1 is MNHNS and CDR2 is SASEGT. The CDR3 length is 13 residues. V lost 5 bases, J lost 4 bases, and 10 bases lay in between. CDR3 sequence reads: CASSPRFPDTQYF. CDR3 DNA sequence: TGTGCCAGCAGTCCCCGATTCCCAGATACGCAGTATTTT.

J is TRBJ2-2 and V is TRBV3-1; no firm D call. CDR3 size: 16 residues. V lost 1 base and J lost 1, with 10 bases in between. From germline, CDR1 is LGHDT and CDR2 YNNKEL (reference sequence). CDR3 loop: CASSQAPRVNTGELFF. The DNA for the CDR3 is TGTGCCAGCAGCCAAGCCCCCCGGGTGAACACCGGGGAGCTGTTTTTT.

The table lists this clonotype with a few counts. This rearrangement joins TRBV3-1 to TRBJ2-2; D is unresolved. Germline V lookup: CDR1 LGHDT, CDR2 YNNKEL (reference sequence). The CDR3 loop spans 14 amino acids. V was trimmed by 5 bases and J by 6 bases, leaving 13 bases between them. CDR3 sequence (DNA): TGTGCCAGCAGCGGTCGGAGTGGGGCCGGGGAGCTGTTTTTT. Translated: CASSGRSGAGELFF.